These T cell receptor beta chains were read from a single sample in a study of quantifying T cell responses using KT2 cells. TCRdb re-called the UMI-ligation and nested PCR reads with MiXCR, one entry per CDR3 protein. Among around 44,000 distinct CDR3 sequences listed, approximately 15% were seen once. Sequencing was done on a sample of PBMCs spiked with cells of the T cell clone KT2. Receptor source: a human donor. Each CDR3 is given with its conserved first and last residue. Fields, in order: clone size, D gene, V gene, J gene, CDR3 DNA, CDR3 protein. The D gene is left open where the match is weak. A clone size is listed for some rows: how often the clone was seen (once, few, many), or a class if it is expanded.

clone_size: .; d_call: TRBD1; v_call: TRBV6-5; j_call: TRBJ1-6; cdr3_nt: TGTGCCAGCAGAAATGCCGGGACAGTTGAGGTACCCCTCCACTTT; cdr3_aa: CASRNAGTVEVPLHF
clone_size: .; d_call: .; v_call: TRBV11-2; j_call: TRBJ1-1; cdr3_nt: .; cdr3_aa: CASSILVTGTEAFF
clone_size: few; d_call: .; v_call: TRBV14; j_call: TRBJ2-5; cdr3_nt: TGTGCCAGCAGCCAAGACCTAAGCCCTCAAGAGACCCAGTACTTC; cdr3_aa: CASSQDLSPQETQYF
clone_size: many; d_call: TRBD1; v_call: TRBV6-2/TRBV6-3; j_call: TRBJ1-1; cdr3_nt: TGTGCCAGCCATGGGGACAGGGAAGTCACTGAAGCTTTCTTT; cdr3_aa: CASHGDREVTEAFF
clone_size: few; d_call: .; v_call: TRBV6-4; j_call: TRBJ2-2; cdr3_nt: TGTGCCAGCGGGAGTGGGGGAAACACCGGGGAGCTGTTTTTT; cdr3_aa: CASGSGGNTGELFF
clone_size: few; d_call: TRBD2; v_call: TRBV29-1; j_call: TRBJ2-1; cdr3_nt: TGCAGCGGCCGGATAGCGGGAGGAACCAGCAATGAGCAGTTCTTC; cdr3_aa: CSGRIAGGTSNEQFF
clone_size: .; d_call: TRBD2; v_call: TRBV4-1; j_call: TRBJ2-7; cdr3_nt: TGCGCCAGCAGCCGCGGACTAGCGGGGGGTATGGAGCAGTACTTC; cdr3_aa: CASSRGLAGGMEQYF
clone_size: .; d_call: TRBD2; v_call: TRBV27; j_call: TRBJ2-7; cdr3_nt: TGTGCCAGCAAGGGGGGGACTAGCGGGTCCTACGAGCAGTACTTC; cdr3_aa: CASKGGTSGSYEQYF
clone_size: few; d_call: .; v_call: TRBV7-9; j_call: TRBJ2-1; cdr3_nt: TGTGCCAGCAGCTCCGGAAACAGGGCTTACAATGAGCAGTTCTTC; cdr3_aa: CASSSGNRAYNEQFF
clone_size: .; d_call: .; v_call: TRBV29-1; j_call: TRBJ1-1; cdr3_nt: TGCAGCGTTGACACCATGAACACTGAAGCTTTCTTT; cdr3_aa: CSVDTMNTEAFF
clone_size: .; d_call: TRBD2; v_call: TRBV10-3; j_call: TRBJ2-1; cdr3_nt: TGTGCCATCAGTGAGGGAGCGGGGACTGAGCAGTTCTTC; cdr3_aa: CAISEGAGTEQFF
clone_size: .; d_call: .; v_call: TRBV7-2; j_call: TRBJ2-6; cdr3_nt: TGTGCCAGCAGCATAAGCTCTGGGGCCAACGTCCTGACTTTC; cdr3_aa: CASSISSGANVLTF
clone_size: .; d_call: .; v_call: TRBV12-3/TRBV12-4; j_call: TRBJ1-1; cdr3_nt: TGTGCCAGCAGTAGGACGGTTGAAGCTTTCTTT; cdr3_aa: CASSRTVEAFF
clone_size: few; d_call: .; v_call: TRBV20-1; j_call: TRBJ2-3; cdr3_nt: TGCAGTGCTAGAGCCCCGGGCAGGCTAGCAAGCACAGATACGCAGTATTTT; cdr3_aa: CSARAPGRLASTDTQYF
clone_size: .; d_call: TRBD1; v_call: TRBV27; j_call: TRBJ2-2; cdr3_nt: TGTGCCAGCAGTTTCCTCGGACAGGGGGCGAGGGAGCTGTTTTTT; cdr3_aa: CASSFLGQGARELFF
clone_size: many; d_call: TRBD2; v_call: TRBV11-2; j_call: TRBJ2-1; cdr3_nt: TGTGCCAGCAGCTTAGTGGCTAGCGGGAGCAATGAGCAGTTCTTC; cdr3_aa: CASSLVASGSNEQFF
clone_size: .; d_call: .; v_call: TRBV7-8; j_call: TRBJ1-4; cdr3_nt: TGTGCCAGCAGCTTAGGGAATGAAAAACTGTTTTTT; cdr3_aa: CASSLGNEKLFF
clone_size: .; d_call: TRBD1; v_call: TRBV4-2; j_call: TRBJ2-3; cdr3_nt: TGTGCCAGCAGCCAACCCACAGGGGCAGATACGCAGTATTTT; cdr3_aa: CASSQPTGADTQYF
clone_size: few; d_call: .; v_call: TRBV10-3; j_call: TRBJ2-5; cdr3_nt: TGTGCCAAACAGCGACGTCACCAAGAGACCCAGTACTTC; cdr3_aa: CAKQRRHQETQYF
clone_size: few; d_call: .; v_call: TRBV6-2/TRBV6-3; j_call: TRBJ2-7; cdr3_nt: TGTGCCAGCACCCTTCCTTCCTACGAGCAGTACTTC; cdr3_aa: CASTLPSYEQYF
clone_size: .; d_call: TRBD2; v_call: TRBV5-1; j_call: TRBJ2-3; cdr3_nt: TGCGCCAGCAGCTCGCGACTAGCGGGGGCTACAGATACGCAGTATTTT; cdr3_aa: CASSSRLAGATDTQYF
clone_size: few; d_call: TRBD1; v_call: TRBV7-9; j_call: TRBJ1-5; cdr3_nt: TGTGCCAGCAGCTTAGGGGACAGGTACAATCAGCCCCAGCATTTT; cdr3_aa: CASSLGDRYNQPQHF
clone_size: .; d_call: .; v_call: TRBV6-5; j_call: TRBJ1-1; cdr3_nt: TGTGCCAGGGAACTTCCGGGTCCTAAAGCTTTCTTT; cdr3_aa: CARELPGPKAFF
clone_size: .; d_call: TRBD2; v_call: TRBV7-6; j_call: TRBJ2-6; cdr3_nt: TGTGCCAGCAGCCCACCTTCCACCCGGGGGGGGGCTGCTGGGGCCAACGTCCTGACTTTC; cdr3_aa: CASSPPSTRGGAAGANVLTF